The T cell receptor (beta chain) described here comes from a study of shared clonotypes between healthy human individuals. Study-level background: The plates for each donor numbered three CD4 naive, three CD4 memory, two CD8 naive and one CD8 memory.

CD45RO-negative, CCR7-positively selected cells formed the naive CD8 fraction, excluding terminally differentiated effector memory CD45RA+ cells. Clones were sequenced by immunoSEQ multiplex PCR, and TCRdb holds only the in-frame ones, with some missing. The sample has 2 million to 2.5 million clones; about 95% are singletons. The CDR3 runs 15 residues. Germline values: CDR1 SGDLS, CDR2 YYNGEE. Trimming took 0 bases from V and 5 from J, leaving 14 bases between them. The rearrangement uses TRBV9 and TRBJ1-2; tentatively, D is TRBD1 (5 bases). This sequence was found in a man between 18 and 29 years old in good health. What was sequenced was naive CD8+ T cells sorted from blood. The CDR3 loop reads CASSVEGDGMYGYTF. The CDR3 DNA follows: TGTGCCAGCAGCGTAGAAGGGGACGGAATGTATGGCTACACCTTC.